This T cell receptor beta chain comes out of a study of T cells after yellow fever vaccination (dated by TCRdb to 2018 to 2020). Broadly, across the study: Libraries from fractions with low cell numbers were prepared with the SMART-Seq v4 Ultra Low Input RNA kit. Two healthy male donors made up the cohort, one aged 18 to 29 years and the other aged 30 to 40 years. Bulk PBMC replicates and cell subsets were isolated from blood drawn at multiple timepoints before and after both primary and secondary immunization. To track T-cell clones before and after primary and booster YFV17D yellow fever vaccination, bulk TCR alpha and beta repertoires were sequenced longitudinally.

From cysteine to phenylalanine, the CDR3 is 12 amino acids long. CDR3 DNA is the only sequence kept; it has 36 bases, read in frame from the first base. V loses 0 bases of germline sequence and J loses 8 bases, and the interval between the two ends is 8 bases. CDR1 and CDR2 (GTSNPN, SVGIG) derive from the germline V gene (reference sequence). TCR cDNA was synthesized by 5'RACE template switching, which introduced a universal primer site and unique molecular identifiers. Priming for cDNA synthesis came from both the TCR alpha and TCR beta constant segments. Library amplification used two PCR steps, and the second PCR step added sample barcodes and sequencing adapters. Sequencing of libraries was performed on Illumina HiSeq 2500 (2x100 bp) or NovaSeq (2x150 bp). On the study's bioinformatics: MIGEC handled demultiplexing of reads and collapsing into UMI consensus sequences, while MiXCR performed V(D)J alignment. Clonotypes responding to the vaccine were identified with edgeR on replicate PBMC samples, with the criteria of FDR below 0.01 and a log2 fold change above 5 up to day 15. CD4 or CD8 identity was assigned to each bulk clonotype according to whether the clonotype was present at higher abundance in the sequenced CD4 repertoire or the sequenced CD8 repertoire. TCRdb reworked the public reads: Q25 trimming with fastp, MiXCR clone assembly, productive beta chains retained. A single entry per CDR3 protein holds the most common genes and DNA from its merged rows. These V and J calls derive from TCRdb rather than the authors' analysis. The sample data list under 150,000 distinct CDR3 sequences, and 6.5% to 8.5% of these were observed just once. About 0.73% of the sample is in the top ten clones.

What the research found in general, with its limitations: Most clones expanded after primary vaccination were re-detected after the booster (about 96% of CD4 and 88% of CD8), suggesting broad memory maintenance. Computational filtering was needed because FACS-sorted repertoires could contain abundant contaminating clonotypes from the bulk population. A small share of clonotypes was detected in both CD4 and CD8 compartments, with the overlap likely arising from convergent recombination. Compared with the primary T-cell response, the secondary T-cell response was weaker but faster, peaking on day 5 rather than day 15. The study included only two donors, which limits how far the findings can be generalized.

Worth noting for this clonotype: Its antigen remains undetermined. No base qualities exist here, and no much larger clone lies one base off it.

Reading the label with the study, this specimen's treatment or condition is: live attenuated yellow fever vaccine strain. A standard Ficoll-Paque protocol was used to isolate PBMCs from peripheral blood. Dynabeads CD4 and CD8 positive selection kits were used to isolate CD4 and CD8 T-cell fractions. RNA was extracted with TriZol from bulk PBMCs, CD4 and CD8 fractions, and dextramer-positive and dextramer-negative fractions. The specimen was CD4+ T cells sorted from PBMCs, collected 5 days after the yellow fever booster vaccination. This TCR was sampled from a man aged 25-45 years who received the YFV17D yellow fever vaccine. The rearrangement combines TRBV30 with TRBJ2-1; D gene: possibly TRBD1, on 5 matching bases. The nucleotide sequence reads TGTGCCTGGAGTGTACTGGGGCATGAGCAGTTCTTC. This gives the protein CAWSVLGHEQFF. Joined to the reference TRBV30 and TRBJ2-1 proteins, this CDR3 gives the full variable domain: SQTIHQWPATLVQPVGSPLSLECTVEGTSNPNLYWYRQAAGRGLQLLFYSVGIGQISSEVPQNLSASRPQDRQFILSSKKLLLSDSGFYLCAWSVLGHEQFFGPGTRLTVL.